A single sample is the source of the 20 T cell receptor beta chains below, sequenced in a study of T cells in localized non-small cell lung cancer. TCRdb's copy holds only in-frame clones and misses some; the assay was immunoSEQ multiplex PCR. The data hold 20,000 to 30,000 clones, with around 90% observed a single time. The source was peripheral blood, collected before any cancer treatment. These receptors all stem from a woman aged 35-75 years with stage I lung adenocarcinoma.

This chain links TRBV7-3 with TRBJ2-5; either TRBD1 or TRBD2 may fit D (5 bases each). Germline loops: CDR1 SGHTA, CDR2 FQGTGA. The CDR3 contains 14 residues. V dropped 2 bases and J dropped 4 bases, with 11 bases sitting between them. The CDR3 sequence is CASSLEGRSETQYF. In DNA form, the CDR3 reads TGTGCCAGCAGCTTAGAGGGGCGGTCAGAGACCCAGTACTTC.

The gene calls are TRBV19 and TRBJ1-5, with TRBD1 matching over 7 bases. The CDR3 runs to 15 residues. Germline assignment: CDR1 LNHDA and CDR2 SQIVND (reference sequence). V trimming: 4 bases; J trimming: 1 base; junction bases outside the gene matches: 4. Here the CDR3 DNA reads TGTGCCAGTAGTAACGTACAGGGGAGCAATCAGCCCCAGCATTTT. This gives the protein CASSNVQGSNQPQHF.

CDR3 residues: CASSLAVSWQPYGYTF. The DNA of the CDR3 is TGTGCCAGCAGCTTAGCGGTATCATGGCAGCCCTATGGCTACACCTTC. This sequence joins TRBV7-8 and TRBJ1-2; D remains unclear. Germline loops: CDR1 SGHVS, CDR2 FQNEAQ. The CDR3 consists of 16 residues. V shed 0 bases and J shed 4 bases, with 15 bases lying between them.

The rearrangement joins TRBV9 to TRBJ1-1; D unresolved. V was cut by 0 bases and J by 2 bases, with 8 bases left in between. The CDR3 sequence is 14 residues long. Per the germline V gene, CDR1 is SGDLS and CDR2 is YYNGEE. The CDR3 DNA sequence: TGTGCCAGCAGCGTAGGATTCTACAACACTGAAGCTTTCTTT. Protein sequence: CASSVGFYNTEAFF.

The chain employs TRBV5-1 and TRBJ2-2; 11 bases agree with TRBD2. The V gene end was trimmed by 4 bases and the J gene end by 2 bases; junction bases not matched to a gene: 7. There are 17 residues in the CDR3. The germline CDR1 and CDR2 sequences are SGHRS and YFSETQ. The CDR3 here is CASSSRLAGFNTGELFF. The CDR3 DNA reads TGCGCCAGCAGCAGTAGACTAGCGGGGTTTAACACCGGGGAGCTGTTTTTT. Drawing the rest from reference TRBV5-1 and TRBJ2-2, the complete variable domain is KAGVTQTPRYLIKTRGQQVTLSCSPISGHRSVSWYQQTPGQGLQFLFEYFSETQRNKGNFPGRFSGRQFSNSRSEMNVSTLELGDSALYLCASSSRLAGFNTGELFFGEGSRLTVL.

V and J are TRBV11-2 and TRBJ2-1; no definite D call. This CDR3 is 11 amino acids long. Trimming took 0 bases from V and 6 from J, leaving 0 bases between them. Germline V CDR1 and CDR2: SGHAT, FQNNGV. The CDR3 bases are TGTGCCAGCAGCTTAGACAATGAGCAGTTCTTC. Residues: CASSLDNEQFF.

The V and J genes are TRBV9 and TRBJ2-6; D is ambiguous. With 0 bases removed from V and 8 bases from J, the gap between germline ends came to 3 bases. Germline V gene data show CDR1 as SGDLS and CDR2 as YYNGEE. This CDR3 is 12 amino acids long. The CDR3 here is CASSVDSNVLTF. CDR3 nucleotide sequence: TGTGCCAGCAGCGTAGACTCCAACGTCCTGACTTTC.

J is TRBJ1-2 and V is TRBV6-4, with D unclear. Germline CDR1 reads MRHNA; CDR2 reads SNTAGT. The CDR3 consists of 14 residues. V dropped 6 bases and J dropped 4 bases, with 15 bases sitting between them. Here the CDR3 DNA reads TGTGCCAGCAGAGAAGATTTCGGCGCCTATGGCTACACCTTC. As protein: CASREDFGAYGYTF.

J is TRBJ2-7 and V is TRBV6-1; 9 bases fit TRBD1. The CDR3 extends over 13 amino acids. Germline-derived CDR1 and CDR2 are MNHNS and SASEGT. V lost 4 bases, J lost 7 bases, and 5 bases stayed unmatched. The CDR3 protein is CASSVGTGKEQYF. The DNA for the CDR3 is TGTGCCAGCAGTGTTGGGACAGGGAAAGAGCAGTACTTC.

CDR3 in amino acids: CASSDPGTGGGFLGEQYF. As DNA, the CDR3 is TGTGCCAGCAGTGACCCCGGGACAGGGGGGGGGTTTTTAGGCGAGCAGTACTTC. This chain links TRBV6-4 with TRBJ2-7, with 11 bases lining up with TRBD1. Looked up from germline, CDR1 is MRHNA and CDR2 is SNTAGT. The CDR3 sequence is 18 residues long. J lost 6 bases, V lost 2 bases, and 15 bases had no gene match.

The V gene is TRBV4-2, the J gene TRBJ2-1; TRBD2 agrees at 8 bases. Germline V gene lookup returns CDR1 LGHNA and CDR2 YNFKEQ. V lost 1 base, J lost 9 bases, and 8 bases stayed unmatched. The length of the CDR3 is 15 residues. CDR3 amino acids: CASSQVGGGNGEQFF. The CDR3 bases are TGTGCCAGCAGCCAAGTGGGCGGGGGGAACGGTGAGCAGTTCTTC.

This clone was recorded only once. The chain is built from TRBV6-5 and TRBJ2-3; 7 positions agree with TRBD1. Germline values: CDR1 MNHEY, CDR2 SVGAGI. The CDR3 extends over 15 amino acids. The ends lost 5 bases at V and 0 bases at J; junction bases unmatched: 5. The CDR3 reads CASSTQGQSTDTQYF. In DNA, the CDR3 is TGTGCCAGCAGTACCCAGGGACAGAGCACAGATACGCAGTATTTT.

The table lists this clone with a count of one. The V and J genes are TRBV6-5 and TRBJ1-2; no clear D gene. The CDR3 consists of 13 residues. Per the germline V gene, CDR1 is MNHEY and CDR2 is SVGAGI. Trimming took 6 bases from V and 10 from J, leaving 18 bases between them. The CDR3 reads CASSRGWALSYTF. The CDR3 DNA reads TGTGCCAGCAGCCGAGGGTGGGCTCTTTCCTACACCTTC.

This sequence joins TRBV10-3 and TRBJ2-2; 10 bases line up with TRBD1. CDR3 length: 17 residues. V trimming: 3 bases; J trimming: 4 bases; junction bases outside the gene matches: 8. Germline V CDR1 and CDR2: ENHRY, SYGVKD. This chain's CDR3 is CAISDLDRGQSTGELFF. In DNA form, the CDR3 reads TGTGCCATCAGTGACCTCGACAGGGGGCAGAGCACCGGGGAGCTGTTTTTT.

The chain carries TRBV7-9 and TRBJ2-1; either TRBD1 or TRBD2 may fit D (5 bases each). The CDR3 covers 18 residues. Germline loops: CDR1 SEHNR, CDR2 FQNEAQ (reference sequence). V was shortened by 1 base and J by 6 bases, with 22 bases between the two germline ends. In nucleotides, the CDR3 is TGTGCCAGCAGCTTAGTGCGACTGAGGGGTCCCTGGGGCAATGAGCAGTTCTTC. Its translation is CASSLVRLRGPWGNEQFF.

This clone was seen just once. V gene TRBV2 combines with J gene TRBJ2-5; a weak D match, TRBD2 (5 bases). This CDR3 contains 15 residues. Trimming shortened V by 8 bases and J by 1 base, and 17 bases separated the two germline ends. CDR1 is SNHLY and CDR2 is FYNNEI in the germline V gene. The CDR3 nucleotides are TGTGCCAGCTTCAGGTTCGGACTCACCCAAGAGACCCAGTACTTC. Protein sequence: CASFRFGLTQETQYF.

This clone came up once. The chain has TRBV11-2 and TRBJ2-4, with no clear D. Germline V gene data show CDR1 as SGHAT and CDR2 as FQNNGV. Trimming shortened V by 4 bases and J by 6 bases, and 16 bases separated the two germline ends. The CDR3 extends over 15 amino acids. The CDR3 region has the DNA TGTGCCAGCAGCTCCCCCCGGGCCCGGCCAAACATTCAGTACTTC. Protein sequence: CASSSPRARPNIQYF.

The chain's CDR3 is CASRATWTSYEQYF. The CDR3 DNA follows: TGTGCCAGCAGGGCCACTTGGACTAGTTACGAGCAGTACTTC. This sequence joins TRBV2 and TRBJ2-5; 7 positions match TRBD2. The J call is doubtful: the DNA matches TRBJ2-7 better. Germline lookup yields CDR1 SNHLY and CDR2 FYNNEI. This CDR3 is built from 14 residues.

This chain joins TRBV18 and TRBJ2-2; the match to TRBD2 covers 8 bases. This CDR3 is 17 amino acids long. Germline CDR1 KGHSH, CDR2 LQKENI. V dropped 1 base and J dropped 5; count of bases not matched to a gene: 9. Here the CDR3 DNA reads TGTGCCAGCTCACCACTGTACGGGACTAGAGGTACCGGGGAGCTGTTTTTT. It codes for CASSPLYGTRGTGELFF.

The CDR3 protein is CASMGGQGNSYEQYF. The CDR3 DNA reads TGTGCCAGTATGGGGGGACAGGGAAACTCCTACGAGCAGTACTTC. The V and J genes are TRBV19 and TRBJ2-7, with 9 bases that match TRBD1. This CDR3 contains 15 residues. The ends lost 7 bases at V and 0 bases at J; junction bases unmatched: 7. The germline CDR1 and CDR2 sequences are LNHDA and SQIVND (reference sequence).